Below are 20 T cell receptor beta chains sequenced from a single sample in a study of shared clonotypes between healthy human individuals. Sequencing was performed with immunoSEQ multiplex PCR; in TCRdb, only in-frame clones are kept and a portion is missing. The data show about 580,000 clones, roughly 98% seen once. Naive-designated CD8 cells lacked CD45RO, were positively enriched for CCR7, and omitted terminally differentiated effector memory CD45RA+ cells. Sequencing used naive CD8+ T cells sorted from blood. All receptors come from a man aged 25-45 years in good health.

The CDR3 nucleotides read TGTGCCAGTAGTTTCACAGGGACCGCTGAAGCTTTCTTT. Amino acids: CASSFTGTAEAFF. The chain links TRBV19 to TRBJ1-1; the D gene is possibly TRBD1 (6 bases). From germline, CDR1 is LNHDA and CDR2 SQIVND (reference sequence). The CDR3 extends over 13 amino acids. Trimming took 5 bases from V and 6 from J, leaving 13 bases between them.

A word on this clone: In the same sample, other DNA sequences code for this CDR3. The chain carries TRBV9 and TRBJ2-7; 7 nucleotides agree with TRBD2. Germline trimming cut 2 bases from V and 2 bases from J; bases unmatched to any gene: 7. The CDR3 is 15 residues long. Per germline, CDR1 SGDLS and CDR2 YYNGEE. The DNA of the CDR3 is TGTGCCAGCAGCGTGGCCAGCGGGATCACCTACGAGCAGTACTTC. Encoded protein: CASSVASGITYEQYF.

A single count supports this clone. Other DNA sequences in the same sample also yield this CDR3. V usage is TRBV5-1 and J usage is TRBJ2-7; D uncertain. The ends were cut back, 3 bases at V and 0 bases at J, with 10 bases in the middle. The germline gives CDR1 SGHRS, CDR2 YFSETQ. This CDR3 has 14 residues. The CDR3 region is CASSSPGYSYEQYF. CDR3 DNA: TGCGCCAGCAGCTCTCCCGGTTACTCCTACGAGCAGTACTTC.

The V gene is TRBV10-3, the J gene TRBJ2-6; D unclear. CDR1 is ENHRY, CDR2 SYGVKD, per germline. V lost 2 bases and J lost 0, with 14 bases in between. The CDR3 consists of 18 residues. CDR3 nucleotides: TGTGCCATCAGTGAGGGTCGTATAGGGCCCTCTGGGGCCAACGTCCTGACTTTC. Its protein is CAISEGRIGPSGANVLTF.

This chain connects TRBV30 to TRBJ2-2; D remains unclear. CDR1 is GTSNPN, CDR2 SVGIG, per germline (reference sequence). Trimming cost V 0 bases and J 7 bases, with 12 bases left between them. CDR3 length equals 14 residues. CDR3 residues: CAWSVRTDVGELFF. Written as DNA, the CDR3 is TGTGCCTGGAGTGTACGGACGGACGTCGGGGAGCTGTTTTTT.

V is TRBV18 and J is TRBJ1-4; D ambiguous. Per germline, CDR1 KGHSH and CDR2 LQKENI. This CDR3 has 15 residues. The V end was cut by 3 bases, the J end by 0 bases, with 8 bases between. Written as DNA, the CDR3 is TGTGCCAGCTCACCTATCGGGGCAACTAATGAAAAACTGTTTTTT. This gives the protein CASSPIGATNEKLFF.

This chain links TRBV5-4 with TRBJ2-7, with a weak D call TRBD2 (5 bases). Trimming pared 4 bases from V and 2 bases from J, leaving 22 bases between. The CDR3 has 17 residues. The germline V gene has CDR1 SGHNT and CDR2 YYREEE (reference sequence). CDR3 amino acids: CASSPEGAGRSPYEQYF. CDR3 bases: TGTGCCAGCAGCCCCGAAGGCGCGGGCAGGAGTCCCTACGAGCAGTACTTC.

The chain is built from TRBV7-9 and TRBJ1-2, with unresolved D. V gave up 5 bases and J gave up 5 bases, with 9 bases separating them. Germline CDR1 is SEHNR and CDR2 is FQNEAQ (reference sequence). The CDR3 is 12 residues long. The CDR3 bases are TGTGCCAGCAGCCCCCAGAGTTATGGCTACACCTTC. Its protein is CASSPQSYGYTF.

CDR3 region: CASSLEAANTEAFF. The CDR3 region has the DNA TGCGCCAGCAGCTTGGAGGCGGCGAACACTGAAGCTTTCTTT. J is TRBJ1-1 and V is TRBV5-1; no definite D call. Germline CDR1 and CDR2: SGHRS and YFSETQ. Trimming removed 0 bases from V and 1 base from J, with 7 bases in between. The CDR3 spans 14 residues.

This chain connects TRBV28 to TRBJ2-7, with 7 bases identical to TRBD2. Losses at the gene ends were 6 bases for V and 5 bases for J; bases not matched to a gene: 10. There are 14 residues in the CDR3. CDR1 and CDR2 (germline): MDHEN, SYDVKM. CDR3 region: CASSVPAREDEQYF. The CDR3 nucleotides are TGTGCCAGCAGCGTCCCGGCCCGGGAGGACGAGCAGTACTTC.

This clone was recorded once. The chain employs TRBV28 and TRBJ2-2; a weak D match, TRBD1 (6 bases). CDR1 is MDHEN and CDR2 is SYDVKM in the germline V gene. The CDR3 is 16 amino acids. V was cut by 5 bases and J by 4 bases, with 17 bases left in between. Here the CDR3 DNA reads TGTGCCAGCAGTGCCCCCACTACAGGGACCACCGGGGAGCTGTTTTTT. Its translation is CASSAPTTGTTGELFF.

The chain links TRBV5-6 to TRBJ2-1; D unclear. Trimming left V 1 base short and J 8 bases short, with 4 bases between. This CDR3 contains 11 residues. Germline V gene sequence: CDR1 SGHDT, CDR2 YYEEEE. CDR3 DNA sequence: TGTGCCAGCAGCTTGTCCCATGAGCAGTTCTTC. Its protein product is CASSLSHEQFF.

This sequence joins TRBV7-3 and TRBJ2-3; 11 bases are a match to TRBD2. The CDR3 consists of 15 residues. V lost 4 bases to trimming and J lost 3 bases; unmatched junction nucleotides: 3. Germline CDR1 and CDR2: SGHTA and FQGTGA. The CDR3 coding sequence is TGTGCCAGCAGCTGGGGGACTAGCGGTACAGATACGCAGTATTTT. Translated, it gives CASSWGTSGTDTQYF.

The genes are TRBV19 and TRBJ2-1; weak D call: TRBD1 (5 bases). V dropped 3 bases and J dropped 4 bases, with 10 bases sitting between them. The length of the CDR3 is 14 residues. Germline lookup yields CDR1 LNHDA and CDR2 SQIVND (reference sequence). CDR3 nucleotides: TGTGCCAGTAGTATCAGACAGAAATACAATGAGCAGTTCTTC. Its protein product is CASSIRQKYNEQFF.

J is TRBJ1-2 and V is TRBV6-5, with a possible D match to TRBD1 (5 bases). Trimming stripped 2 bases from V and 3 bases from J, with 7 bases between. The CDR3 runs to 13 residues. Germline CDR1 MNHEY, CDR2 SVGAGI. CDR3 sequence (DNA): TGTGCCAGCAGTTACGGGACGGACTATGGCTACACCTTC. It encodes CASSYGTDYGYTF.

The V gene is TRBV11-2, the J gene TRBJ2-3, with TRBD2 matching 8 bases. Germline assignment: CDR1 SGHAT and CDR2 FQNNGV. Losses at the gene ends were 5 bases for V and 9 bases for J; bases not matched to a gene: 7. This CDR3 is 13 amino acids long. CDR3 sequence (DNA): TGTGCCAGCAGCCTAGGGACTAGTTTCACGCAGTATTTT. This translates into CASSLGTSFTQYF.

For the CDR3, the DNA is TGTGCCAGCAAGCTAGCGGGGCTCCACAATGAGCAGTTCTTC. Amino acids: CASKLAGLHNEQFF. V gene TRBV27 combines with J gene TRBJ2-1; TRBD2 agrees at 9 bases. This CDR3 is 14 amino acids long. With V trimmed by 7 bases and J by 5 bases, 6 bases remained unmatched. CDR1 is MNHEY and CDR2 is SMNVEV in the germline V gene (reference sequence).

This clone occurred once. The chain carries TRBV4-3 and TRBJ2-7; maybe TRBD2 (6 bases). V lost 0 bases to trimming and J lost 3 bases, with 9 bases between them. This CDR3 region has 14 residues. Germline V gene sequence: CDR1 LGHNA, CDR2 YSLEER. The CDR3 DNA reads as TGCGCCAGCAGCCAAGATCGACTAGGCTACGAGCAGTACTTC. It yields the protein CASSQDRLGYEQYF.

The J gene is TRBJ2-1, the V gene TRBV27, with TRBD2 identical over 9 bases. Trimming cost V 5 bases and J 10 bases; bases outside gene matches: 9. The CDR3 is 14 residues long. Per germline, CDR1 MNHEY and CDR2 SMNVEV (reference sequence). The DNA of the CDR3 is TGTGCCAGCAGTCCCGGGACTAGCCCCCGAGAGCAGTTCTTC. Translated, it gives CASSPGTSPREQFF.

The V gene is TRBV27, the J gene TRBJ2-1, with 14 bases that match TRBD2. Germline loops: CDR1 MNHEY, CDR2 SMNVEV (reference sequence). This CDR3 contains 15 residues. V shed 3 bases and J 8 bases; nucleotides not matched to a gene: 3. CDR3 region: CASSFLTSGRDEQFF. The DNA of the CDR3 is TGTGCCAGCAGTTTTCTGACTAGCGGGAGGGATGAGCAGTTCTTC.